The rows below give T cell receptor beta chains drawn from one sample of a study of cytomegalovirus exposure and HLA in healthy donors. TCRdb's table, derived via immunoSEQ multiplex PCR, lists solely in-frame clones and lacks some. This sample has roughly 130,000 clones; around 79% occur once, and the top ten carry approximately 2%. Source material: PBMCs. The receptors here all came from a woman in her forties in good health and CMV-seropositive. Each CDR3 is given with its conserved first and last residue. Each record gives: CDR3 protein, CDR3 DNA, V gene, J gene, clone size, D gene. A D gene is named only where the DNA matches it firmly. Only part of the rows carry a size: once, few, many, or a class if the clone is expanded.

CASSQEGTGGEQYF,TGCGCCAGCAGCCAAGAAGGGACAGGGGGCGAGCAGTACTTC,TRBV4-1,TRBJ2-7,-,TRBD1
CASSQQTGGGGKLFF,TGTGCCAGCAGCCAACAGACAGGCGGGGGGGGAAAACTGTTTTTT,TRBV14,TRBJ1-4,-,-
CASSPKQGVDSNQPQHF,TGTGCCAGCTCACCAAAACAGGGGGTGGATAGCAATCAGCCCCAGCATTTT,TRBV18,TRBJ1-5,few,TRBD1
CSVERQETQYF,TGCAGCGTTGAGAGGCAAGAGACCCAGTACTTC,TRBV29-1,TRBJ2-5,-,-
CASSLEGPEGRDTQYF,TGTGCCAGCAGCTTAGAAGGACCCGAGGGAAGGGATACGCAGTATTTT,TRBV11-1,TRBJ2-3,few,-
CASSLGLAANTGELFF,TGTGCCAGCAGTCTCGGACTAGCGGCGAACACCGGGGAGCTGTTTTTT,TRBV28,TRBJ2-2,-,TRBD2
CASSWGTGGTETQYF,TGTGCCAGCAGCTGGGGGACAGGGGGGACGGAGACCCAGTACTTC,TRBV7-9,TRBJ2-5,-,TRBD1
CASSEDAGVTQYF,TGTGCCAGCAGTGAAGACGCAGGGGTTACGCAGTATTTT,TRBV6-5,TRBJ2-3,-,-
CASRFRTGEQETQYF,TGCGCCAGCAGGTTTCGGACAGGCGAGCAAGAGACCCAGTACTTC,TRBV4-1,TRBJ2-5,-,TRBD1
CASSGSSYNEQFF,TGCGCCAGCAGCGGGAGCTCCTACAATGAGCAGTTCTTC,TRBV10-2,TRBJ2-1,-,-
CASSIPKTGVQPQHF,TGTGCCAGTAGTATTCCGAAGACAGGGGTCCAGCCCCAGCATTTT,TRBV19,TRBJ1-5,-,TRBD1
CASSRFSIPGQGVLHF,TGTGCCAGCAGCCGTTTTTCTATACCGGGACAGGGCGTCCTCCACTTT,TRBV7-2,TRBJ1-6,-,TRBD1
CASSTGTENTEAFF,TGTGCCAGTAGCACCGGGACAGAGAACACTGAAGCTTTCTTT,TRBV19,TRBJ1-1,-,TRBD1
CASSERGISYEQYF,TGTGCCAGCAGTGAAAGGGGGATCTCCTACGAGCAGTACTTC,TRBV2,TRBJ2-7,-,-
CASSGEQGTEAFF,TGTGCCAGCAGCGGCGAACAGGGGACTGAAGCTTTCTTT,TRBV5-4,TRBJ1-1,-,TRBD1
CASSFMGARQETQYF,TGTGCCAGCAGCTTCATGGGGGCTCGCCAAGAGACCCAGTACTTC,TRBV7-3,TRBJ2-5,-,-
CASSPEWGVFTEAFF,TGTGCCAGCAGCCCGGAGTGGGGGGTTTTTACTGAAGCTTTCTTT,TRBV11-2,TRBJ1-1,-,-
CASSIGGNTEAFF,TGTGCCAGCTCTATAGGGGGGAACACTGAAGCTTTCTTT,TRBV6-1,TRBJ1-1,-,-